The rows below give T cell receptor beta chains drawn from one sample of a study of human T cells and chemical hapten exposure. One entry per CDR3 protein results from TCRdb running MiXCR on the RACE reads. The table shows approximately 88,000 distinct CDR3 sequences, with about an eighth occurring only once. The sample consisted of whole blood, taken in connection with sensitization to the hapten diphenylcyclopropenone (DPC). The receptors come from a woman between 45 and 60 years old with alopecia areata. Some clones in this sample may be carry-over from other donors' samples. Both conserved end residues are part of each CDR3. The D gene is left open where the match is weak. Clone size is given for some rows only: seen once, a few or many times, or a class if the clone is expanded.

v_call,clone_size,d_call,j_call,cdr3_nt,cdr3_aa
TRBV5-1,NA,NA,TRBJ1-4,TGCGCCAGCAGCTTGGACCGGATTAATGAAAAACTGTTTTTT,CASSLDRINEKLFF
TRBV10-3,NA,NA,TRBJ2-7,TGTGCCATCAGTGAGTCAGTGGGGTACGAGCAGTACTTC,CAISESVGYEQYF
TRBV7-3,many,TRBD2,TRBJ2-2,TGTGCCAGCAGCCTGACTAGCGGGCCACCCGGGGAGCTGTTTTTT,CASSLTSGPPGELFF
TRBV29-1,NA,NA,TRBJ2-3,TGCAGCGGAAAGGCGACGGTTAGCACAGATACGCAGTATTTT,CSGKATVSTDTQYF
TRBV11-2,few,NA,TRBJ2-2,TGTGCCAGCAGCTCCGGGACTCTTGCCGGGGAGCTGTTTTTT,CASSSGTLAGELFF
TRBV30,few,TRBD2,TRBJ2-7,TGTGCCTGGAGTCGGTTAGCGGGTCGCTACGAGCAGTACTTC,CAWSRLAGRYEQYF
TRBV20-1,NA,NA,TRBJ1-5,TGCAGTGCTAGACGCAGGGAGGTTTTGGATCAGCCCCAGCATTTT,CSARRREVLDQPQHF
TRBV2,few,NA,TRBJ1-1,TGTGCCAGCACTGGGGCAGGAGTCCGGACTGAAGCTTTCTTT,CASTGAGVRTEAFF
TRBV9,few,NA,TRBJ2-3,TGTGCCAGCAGCGTAGTCCCGGACAGACGCACAGATACGCAGTATTTT,CASSVVPDRRTDTQYF
TRBV10-2,NA,TRBD2,TRBJ2-2,TGCGCCAGCAGTGACCCCACCTGGACTAGCGGTGATACGAACACCGGGGAGCTGTTTTTT,CASSDPTWTSGDTNTGELFF
TRBV5-8,many,NA,TRBJ1-5,TGTGCCAGCAGCTTGCCCTGGGACCTTAGGCATCAGCCCCAGCATTTT,CASSLPWDLRHQPQHF
TRBV20-1,few,TRBD1,TRBJ2-1,TGCAGTGCCCAGGACAGGACAGGGGGGGGCAATGAGCAGTTCTTC,CSAQDRTGGGNEQFF
TRBV29-1,NA,TRBD1,TRBJ1-4,TGCAGCGTTGTGGGACAGACTACTGAAAAACTGTTTTTT,CSVVGQTTEKLFF
TRBV15,NA,TRBD2,TRBJ2-5,TGTGCCACCAGCGAAGGACTAGCGGGGGAGACCCAGTACTTC,CATSEGLAGETQYF
TRBV5-1,many,NA,TRBJ1-1,TGCGCCAGCAGTCGTTCCCAGGGAGGTGGCACTGAAGCTTTCTTT,CASSRSQGGGTEAFF
TRBV29-1,many,NA,TRBJ2-5,TGCAGCGTTCGCGGGACTGCATACCAAGAGACCCAGTACTTC,CSVRGTAYQETQYF
TRBV3-1,few,TRBD2,TRBJ2-5,TGTGCCAGCAGCCCCGGGACTAGCGCTTACTTC,CASSPGTSAYF
TRBV28,few,TRBD2,TRBJ2-1,TGTGCCAGCAGTTCAGGACTAGCGGGAGCCTACAATGAGCAGTTCTTC,CASSSGLAGAYNEQFF
TRBV19,few,TRBD2,TRBJ2-1,TGTGCCAGTAGTACGGGTAATCTCGCGGGAGCCAATGAGCAGTTCTTC,CASSTGNLAGANEQFF
TRBV18,few,TRBD2,TRBJ2-2,TGTGCCAGCTCACCTCGGGGGGCGAACACCGGGGAGCTGTTTTTT,CASSPRGANTGELFF
TRBV3-1,many,NA,TRBJ2-1,TGTGCCAGCAGCCAAGAAGATGCCCAGTCTCCTGGGGGTGAGCAGTTCTTC,CASSQEDAQSPGGEQFF
TRBV3-1,NA,TRBD2,TRBJ2-1,TGTGCCAGCAGCCAAGGTATCCCTGGACTAGCGGGAGTCGGTGAGCAGTTCTTC,CASSQGIPGLAGVGEQFF
TRBV19,many,NA,TRBJ1-5,TGTGCCAGTAGTCCGGGAGTTAGCAATCAGCCCCAGCATTTT,CASSPGVSNQPQHF
TRBV5-1,NA,TRBD1,TRBJ1-3,TGCGCCAGCAGCTTGGATGGGACAGCTTACTCTGGAAACACCATATATTTT,CASSLDGTAYSGNTIYF
TRBV5-1,few,NA,TRBJ2-7,TGCGCCAGCAGCGTGCCGGGGAGCAACGAGCAGTACTTC,CASSVPGSNEQYF
TRBV20-1,few,TRBD1,TRBJ1-1,TGCAGTGCCCTGGCAGGGGGTACTGAAGCTTTCTTT,CSALAGGTEAFF
TRBV5-4,NA,TRBD2,TRBJ2-1,TGTGCCAGCAGACATACTAGCGCCACCATCACCGCCAATGAGCAGTTCTTC,CASRHTSATITANEQFF
TRBV2,NA,TRBD2,TRBJ2-7,TGTGCCAGTAGCCGTGAAGCGGGGAGCTCCTACGAGCAGTACTTC,CASSREAGSSYEQYF
TRBV30,few,TRBD2,TRBJ2-2,TGTGCCTGGAGTTGGCGGGAGGGCCAGACCGGGGAGCTGTTTTTT,CAWSWREGQTGELFF
TRBV7-8,many,TRBD1,TRBJ1-6,TGTGCCAGCAGCTTAGACAGGGGTGGAAATTCACCCCTCCACTTT,CASSLDRGGNSPLHF
TRBV29-1,NA,NA,TRBJ2-3,TGCAGCACCAGGGACTCACGCCGCACAGATACGCAGTATTTT,CSTRDSRRTDTQYF